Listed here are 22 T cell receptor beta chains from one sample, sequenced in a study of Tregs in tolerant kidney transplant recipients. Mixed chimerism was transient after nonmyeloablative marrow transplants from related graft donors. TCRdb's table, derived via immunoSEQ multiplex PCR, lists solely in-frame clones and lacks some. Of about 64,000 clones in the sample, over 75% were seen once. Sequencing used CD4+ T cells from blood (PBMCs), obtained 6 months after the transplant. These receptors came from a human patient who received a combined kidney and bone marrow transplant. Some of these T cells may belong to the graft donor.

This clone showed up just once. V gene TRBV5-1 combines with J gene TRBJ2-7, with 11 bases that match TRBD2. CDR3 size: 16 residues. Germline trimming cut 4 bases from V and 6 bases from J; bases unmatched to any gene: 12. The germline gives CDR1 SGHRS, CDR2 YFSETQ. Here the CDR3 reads CASSPIAGGNSGEQYF. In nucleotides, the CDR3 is TGCGCCAGCAGCCCTATAGCGGGGGGGAACTCTGGCGAGCAGTACTTC.

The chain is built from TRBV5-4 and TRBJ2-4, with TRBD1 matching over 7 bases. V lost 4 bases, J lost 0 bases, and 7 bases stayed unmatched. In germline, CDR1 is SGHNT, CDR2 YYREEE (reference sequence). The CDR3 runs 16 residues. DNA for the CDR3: TGTGCCAGCAGCCTGGGGACAGTGGGAGCCAAAAACATTCAGTACTTC. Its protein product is CASSLGTVGAKNIQYF.

CDR3 loop: CASSYGTVNYGYTF. CDR3 nucleotides: TGTGCCAGCAGTTATGGGACAGTTAACTATGGCTACACCTTC. This chain uses TRBV6-6 with TRBJ1-2; 7 bases fit TRBD1. V lost 3 bases to trimming and J lost 1 base; unmatched junction nucleotides: 2. The germline V gene has CDR1 MNHNY and CDR2 SVGAGI (reference sequence). CDR3 size: 14 residues.

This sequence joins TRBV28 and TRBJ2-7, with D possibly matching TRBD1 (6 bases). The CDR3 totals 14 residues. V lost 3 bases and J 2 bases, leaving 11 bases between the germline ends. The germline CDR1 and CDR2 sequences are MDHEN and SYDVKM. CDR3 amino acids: CASSFQGIPYEQYF. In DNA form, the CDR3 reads TGTGCCAGCAGTTTCCAGGGGATCCCCTACGAGCAGTACTTC.

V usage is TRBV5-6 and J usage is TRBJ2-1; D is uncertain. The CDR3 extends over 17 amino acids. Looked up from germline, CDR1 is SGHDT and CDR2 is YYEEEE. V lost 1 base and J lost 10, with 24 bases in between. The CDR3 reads CASSLKARPRSSGEQFF. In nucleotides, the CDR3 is TGTGCCAGCAGCTTGAAGGCGCGGCCGAGGTCCTCTGGGGAGCAGTTCTTC. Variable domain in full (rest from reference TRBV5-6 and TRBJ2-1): DAGVTQSPTHLIKTRGQQVTLRCSPKSGHDTVSWYQQALGQGPQFIFQYYEEEERQRGNFPDRFSGHQFPNYSSELNVNALLLGDSALYLCASSLKARPRSSGEQFFGPGTRLTVL.

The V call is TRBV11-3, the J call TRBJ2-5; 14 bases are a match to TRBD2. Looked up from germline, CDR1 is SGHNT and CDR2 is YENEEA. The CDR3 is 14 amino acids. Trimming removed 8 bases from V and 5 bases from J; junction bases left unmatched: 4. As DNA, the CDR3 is TGTGCCAGCCGGGGGACTAGCGGGAGCGAGACCCAGTACTTC. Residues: CASRGTSGSETQYF.

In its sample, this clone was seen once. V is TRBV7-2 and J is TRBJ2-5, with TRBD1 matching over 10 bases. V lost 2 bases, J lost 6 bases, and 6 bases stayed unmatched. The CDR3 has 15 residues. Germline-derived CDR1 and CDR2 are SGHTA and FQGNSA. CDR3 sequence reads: CASSLIRTGGQTQYF. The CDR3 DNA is TGTGCCAGCAGCTTAATCAGGACAGGGGGGCAGACCCAGTACTTC. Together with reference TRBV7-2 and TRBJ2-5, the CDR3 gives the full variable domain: GAGVSQSPSNKVTEKGKDVELRCDPISGHTALYWYRQSLGQGLEFLIYFQGNSAPDKSGLPSDRFSAERTGGSVSTLTIQRTQQEDSAVYLCASSLIRTGGQTQYFGPGTRLLVL.

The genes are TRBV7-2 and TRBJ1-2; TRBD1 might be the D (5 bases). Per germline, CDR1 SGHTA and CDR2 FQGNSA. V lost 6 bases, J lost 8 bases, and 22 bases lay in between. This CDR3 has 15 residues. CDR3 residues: CASSNNGGTVGGYTF. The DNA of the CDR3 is TGTGCCAGCAGTAACAACGGGGGTACGGTCGGGGGCTACACCTTC.

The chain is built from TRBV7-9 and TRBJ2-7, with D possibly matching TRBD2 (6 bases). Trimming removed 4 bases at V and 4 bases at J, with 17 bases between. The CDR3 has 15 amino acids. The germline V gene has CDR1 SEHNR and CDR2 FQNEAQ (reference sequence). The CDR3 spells CASSSPRGDPYEQYF. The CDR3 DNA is TGTGCCAGCAGCTCCCCCCGCGGGGATCCGTACGAGCAGTACTTC. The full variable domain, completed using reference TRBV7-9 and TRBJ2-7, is DTGVSQNPRHKITKRGQNVTFRCDPISEHNRLYWYRQTLGQGPEFLTYFQNEAQLEKSRLLSDRFSAERPKGSFSTLEIQRTEQGDSAMYLCASSSPRGDPYEQYFGPGTRLTVT.

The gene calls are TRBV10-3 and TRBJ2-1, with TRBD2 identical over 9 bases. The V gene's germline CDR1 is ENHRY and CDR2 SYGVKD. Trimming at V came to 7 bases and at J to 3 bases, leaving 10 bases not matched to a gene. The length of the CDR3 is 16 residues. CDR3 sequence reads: CAITAGGRGGYNEQFF. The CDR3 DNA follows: TGTGCCATCACAGCGGGAGGAAGAGGGGGCTACAATGAGCAGTTCTTC.

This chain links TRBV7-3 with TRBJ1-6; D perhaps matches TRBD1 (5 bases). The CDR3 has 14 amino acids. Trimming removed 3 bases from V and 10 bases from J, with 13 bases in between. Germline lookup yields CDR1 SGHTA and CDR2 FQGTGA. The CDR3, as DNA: TGTGCCAGCAGCTTCGGCGACAGAATGTCACCCCTCCACTTT. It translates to CASSFGDRMSPLHF.

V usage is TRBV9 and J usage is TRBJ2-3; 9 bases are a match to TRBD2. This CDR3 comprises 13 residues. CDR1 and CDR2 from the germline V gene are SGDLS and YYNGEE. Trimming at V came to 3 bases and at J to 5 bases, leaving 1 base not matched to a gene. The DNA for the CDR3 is TGTGCCAGCAGCGGGACTAGCGTAGATACGCAGTATTTT. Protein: CASSGTSVDTQYF.

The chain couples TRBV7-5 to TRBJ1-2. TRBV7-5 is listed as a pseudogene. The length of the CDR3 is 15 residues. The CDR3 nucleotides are TGTGTCAGAAGCTTAACGGTGGGCAGGGAGGCTGGCTACACCTTC. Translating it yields CVRSLTVGREAGYTF.

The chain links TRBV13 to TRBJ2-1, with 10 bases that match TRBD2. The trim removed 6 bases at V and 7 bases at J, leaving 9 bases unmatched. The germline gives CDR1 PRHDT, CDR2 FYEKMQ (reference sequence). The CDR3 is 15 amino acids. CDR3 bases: TGTGCCAGCAGGCCAATTAGCGGGAGGTTGAATGAGCAGTTCTTC. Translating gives CASRPISGRLNEQFF.

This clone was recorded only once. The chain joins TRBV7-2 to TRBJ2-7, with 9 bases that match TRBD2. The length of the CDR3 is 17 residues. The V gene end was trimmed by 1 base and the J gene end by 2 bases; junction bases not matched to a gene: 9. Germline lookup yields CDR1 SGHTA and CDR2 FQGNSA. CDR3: CASSLESWPSGTYEQYF. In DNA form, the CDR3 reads TGTGCCAGCAGCTTAGAATCATGGCCTAGCGGGACCTACGAGCAGTACTTC.

CDR3 amino acids: CASSRDNQPQHF. The CDR3 DNA follows: TGTGCCAGCAGTAGAGATAATCAGCCCCAGCATTTT. The J gene is TRBJ1-5, the V gene TRBV5-4; D is unresolved. Trimming took 5 bases from V and 4 from J, leaving 7 bases between them. This CDR3 is 12 amino acids long. Germline CDR1 is SGHNT and CDR2 is YYREEE (reference sequence).

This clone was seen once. CDR3 nucleotide sequence: TGTGCCAGCAGCTTATTAGGGGGCAACTCCTACGAGCAGTACTTC. This translates into CASSLLGGNSYEQYF. This chain links TRBV7-2 with TRBJ2-7; 7 bases align to TRBD1. There are 15 residues in the CDR3. V shed 2 bases, J shed 0 bases, and the junction held 4 bases outside the gene matches. Germline V gene data show CDR1 as SGHTA and CDR2 as FQGNSA.

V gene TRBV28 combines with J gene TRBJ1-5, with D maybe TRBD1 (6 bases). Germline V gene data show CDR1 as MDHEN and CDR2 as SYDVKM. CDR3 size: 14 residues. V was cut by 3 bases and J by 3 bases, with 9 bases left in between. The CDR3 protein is CASSFQGINQPQHF. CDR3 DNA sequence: TGTGCCAGCAGTTTCCAGGGGATCAATCAGCCCCAGCATTTT. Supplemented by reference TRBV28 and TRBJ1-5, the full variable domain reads DVKVTQSSRYLVKRTGEKVFLECVQDMDHENMFWYRQDPGLGLRLIYFSYDVKMKEKGDIPEGYSVSREKKERFSLILESASTNQTSMYLCASSFQGINQPQHFGDGTRLSIL.

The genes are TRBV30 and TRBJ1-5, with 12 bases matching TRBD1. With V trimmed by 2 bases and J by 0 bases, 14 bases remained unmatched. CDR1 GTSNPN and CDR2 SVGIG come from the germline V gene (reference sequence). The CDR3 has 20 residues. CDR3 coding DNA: TGTGCCTGGAGTCCACTTTGGGGGACAGGGGGCAGCTATAGCAATCAGCCCCAGCATTTT. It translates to CAWSPLWGTGGSYSNQPQHF.

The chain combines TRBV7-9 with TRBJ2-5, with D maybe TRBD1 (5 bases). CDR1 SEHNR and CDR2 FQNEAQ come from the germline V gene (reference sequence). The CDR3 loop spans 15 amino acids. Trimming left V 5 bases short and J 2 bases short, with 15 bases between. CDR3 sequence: CASSLWTLSQETQYF. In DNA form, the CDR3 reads TGTGCCAGCAGCCTTTGGACACTGAGTCAAGAGACCCAGTACTTC.

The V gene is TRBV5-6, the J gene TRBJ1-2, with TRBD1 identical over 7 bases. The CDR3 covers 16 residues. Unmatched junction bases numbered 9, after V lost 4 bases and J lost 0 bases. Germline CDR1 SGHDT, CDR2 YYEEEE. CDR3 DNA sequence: TGTGCCAGCAGCCACACAGGGGAGCCTGCTAACTATGGCTACACCTTC. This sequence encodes CASSHTGEPANYGYTF.

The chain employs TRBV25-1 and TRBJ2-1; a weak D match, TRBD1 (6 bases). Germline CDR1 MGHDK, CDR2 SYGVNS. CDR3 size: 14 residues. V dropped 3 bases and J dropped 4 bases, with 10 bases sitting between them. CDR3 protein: CASSDQGMYNEQFF. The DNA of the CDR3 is TGTGCCAGCAGTGATCAGGGGATGTACAATGAGCAGTTCTTC.